The text below deals with one T cell receptor (beta chain). Its target is not known. One junction end does not reproduce the germline sequence, and a read error may be involved. The data were taken from a study of tumor-infiltrating lymphocytes in primary liver carcinoma. The wider study: Surgeons treated the primary liver carcinoma of the patients by surgical resection. Per sample, productive TCRbeta reads numbered roughly 3.65 to 7.13 million, similar across tissue types.

This CDR3 region has 14 residues. Germline V lookup: CDR1 SGHAT, CDR2 FQNNGV. Study observations and caveats: Tumor samples exhibited a significantly greater top-250-clone fraction than blood samples (p = 0.039). Among the pair types, tumor region pairs showed more overlap than tumor-adjacent and tumor-blood pairs.

Starting from approximately 470 ng of total RNA, TCR beta cDNA was produced with a primer in the constant region. Nested multiplex PCR, run for three rounds with slightly modified ARM-PCR, yielded TCR beta libraries. Two initial PCR rounds of approximately 10 cycles each paired TRBV1-TRBV30 forward primers with a C-beta reverse primer. TCRdb redid the calling of the multiplex PCR reads with MiXCR, one entry per CDR3 protein. The sample records 180,000 or so distinct CDR3 sequences, over 45% being singletons. Extraction also yielded germline DNA, while blood RNA was obtained from unsorted whole blood.

The sample comprised peripheral blood. This sequence joins TRBV11-2 and TRBJ2-1; 8 bases are a match to TRBD2. The receptor comes from a man aged 35-49 years with primary liver carcinoma and hepatitis B virus infection. DNA for the CDR3: TGTACCAGCAGTCATAGCGGGGATAGGAATGAGCAGTCCTTC. Residues: CTSSHSGDRNEQSF.